This paragraph reports one T cell receptor (beta chain). What it binds is not known. These data originate in a study of CD8 T cells in ankylosing spondylitis. The CDR3 totals 14 residues. Trimming took 3 bases from V and 5 from J; bases not matched to a gene: 5. Germline V gene lookup returns CDR1 SGHTS and CDR2 YDEGEE. Researchers built TCR beta libraries using quantitative 5'-RACE with molecular barcodes. TCRdb reanalysed the 5' RACE reads using MiXCR and keeps one entry per CDR3 protein. The repertoire holds roughly 260,000 distinct CDR3 sequences, with around 19% as singletons. Overall study findings and caveats: Disease-linked clones were reportedly significantly enriched in matched ankylosing spondylitis synovial fluid. Past studies reported some motif variants in reactive arthritis synovial fluid and blood. For ankylosing spondylitis blood, a TCR beta motif of 7 to 9 highly homologous variants appeared characteristic.

The sample taken for sequencing was blood, either unsorted or a sorted T cell fraction (not recorded which). The source of this sequence is a male donor with ankylosing spondylitis or in good health (not recorded which). The chain links TRBV5-8 to TRBJ2-3; 8 bases map to TRBD1. Written as DNA, the CDR3 is TGTGCCAGCAGCTCGGGGACAGGATTAGATACGCAGTATTTT. It codes for CASSSGTGLDTQYF.